This TCR beta chain was captured by sequencing in a study of T cell responses to AZD1222 COVID-19 vaccine. Study-wide findings and caveats: Clonal diversity may have been underestimated in mostly white British donors. Spike as a whole was targeted by vaccine-associated CD4 TCRs, dominant at 160-218 and 743-854.

This CDR3 has 18 amino acids. The V gene's germline CDR1 is LNHNV and CDR2 YYDKDF (reference sequence). J gave up 4 bases and V 1 base, and 11 bases lay outside the gene matches. Concerning this clone itself: Its antigen remains unidentified.

The method was immunoSEQ multiplex PCR; TCRdb's version includes in-frame clones alone and lacks a portion of them. The sample includes 130,000 to 150,000 clones, around 92% of them seen just once. The TCR comes from an adult who had recovered from COVID-19. The input for sequencing was peripheral blood, taken after recovery from COVID-19. This chain links TRBV15 with TRBJ2-3, with 10 bases aligning to TRBD1. This CDR3 reads CATSRGYVGQGTADTQYF. DNA of the CDR3: TGTGCCACCAGCAGAGGGTATGTGGGACAGGGGACCGCAGATACGCAGTATTTT.